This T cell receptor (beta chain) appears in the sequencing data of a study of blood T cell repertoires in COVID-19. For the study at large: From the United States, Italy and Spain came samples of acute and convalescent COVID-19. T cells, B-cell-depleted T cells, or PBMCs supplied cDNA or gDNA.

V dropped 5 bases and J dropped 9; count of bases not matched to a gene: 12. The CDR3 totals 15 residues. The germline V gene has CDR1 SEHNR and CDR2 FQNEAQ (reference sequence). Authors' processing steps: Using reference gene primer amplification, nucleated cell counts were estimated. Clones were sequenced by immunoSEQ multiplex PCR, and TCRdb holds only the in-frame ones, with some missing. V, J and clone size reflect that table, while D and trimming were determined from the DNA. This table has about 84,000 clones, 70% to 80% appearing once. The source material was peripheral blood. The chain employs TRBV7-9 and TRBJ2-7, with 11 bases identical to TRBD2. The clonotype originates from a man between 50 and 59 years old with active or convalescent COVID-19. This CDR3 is CASSPPTSGDGRQYF. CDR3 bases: TGTGCCAGCAGCCCACCGACTAGCGGGGACGGTAGGCAGTACTTC.